The rows below give T cell receptor beta chains drawn from one sample of a study of response to subunit inactivated influenza vaccine. TCRdb processed the RT-PCR reads anew with MiXCR; each CDR3 protein has one entry. This sample has 450,000 to 550,000 distinct CDR3 sequences, with roughly 27% found just once. Specimen: CD4+ T cells sorted from PBMCs, collected more than 4 days after vaccination. These receptors all stem from a man aged 50 to 59 who received an inactivated influenza vaccine. The CDR3 runs from the conserved cysteine through the conserved F or W. Each record gives: CDR3 DNA, CDR3 protein, J gene, clone size, V gene, D gene. D genes are given only for firm matches. For some rows the clone size is stated as once, few or many, or as a class when expanded; others skip it.

cdr3_nt: TGCAGCGTTGAAAACCGACTAGTTCAAGATACGCAGTATTTT
cdr3_aa: CSVENRLVQDTQYF
j_call: TRBJ2-3
clone_size: once
v_call: TRBV29-1
d_call: -

cdr3_nt: TGCAGCGTGGATGCAGGGGAACAAGAGACCCAGTACTTC
cdr3_aa: CSVDAGEQETQYF
j_call: TRBJ2-5
clone_size: -
v_call: TRBV29-1
d_call: -

cdr3_nt: TGTGCCAGCAGCCAAGATAGAGCGTACGCCGGGGAGCTGTTTTTT
cdr3_aa: CASSQDRAYAGELFF
j_call: TRBJ2-2
clone_size: -
v_call: TRBV4-2
d_call: -

cdr3_nt: TGTGCCATCAGTGAGTCGAGGATAGGAGGGACCCAGTACTTC
cdr3_aa: CAISESRIGGTQYF
j_call: TRBJ2-5
clone_size: few
v_call: TRBV10-3
d_call: -

cdr3_nt: TGTGCCAGCAGTTTAGGAAAGTTAGCTTTCTTT
cdr3_aa: CASSLGKLAFF
j_call: TRBJ1-1
clone_size: -
v_call: TRBV28
d_call: -

cdr3_nt: TGTGCCAGCAGATCCACTACAGGGTCGACGTACACTGAAGCTTTCTTT
cdr3_aa: CASRSTTGSTYTEAFF
j_call: TRBJ1-1
clone_size: few
v_call: TRBV11-2
d_call: -

cdr3_nt: TGCAGTGCTTCTCCCCCCCGGGGGGGAGAGACCCAGTACTTC
cdr3_aa: CSASPPRGGETQYF
j_call: TRBJ2-5
clone_size: -
v_call: TRBV20-1
d_call: TRBD2

cdr3_nt: TGTGCCAGCAGCCAAGATTTGACTAGCGGTACCTACGAGCAGTACTTC
cdr3_aa: CASSQDLTSGTYEQYF
j_call: TRBJ2-7
clone_size: -
v_call: TRBV4-2
d_call: TRBD2

cdr3_nt: TGTGCCAGCAGCCTCACGGCTGTCACCGGGGAGCTGTTTTTT
cdr3_aa: CASSLTAVTGELFF
j_call: TRBJ2-2
clone_size: few
v_call: TRBV28
d_call: -

cdr3_nt: TGTGCCAGCAGCTTTCTTCCCACATCCTACAATGAGCAGTTCTTC
cdr3_aa: CASSFLPTSYNEQFF
j_call: TRBJ2-1
clone_size: once
v_call: TRBV7-7
d_call: -

cdr3_nt: TGCAGTGCTAGAGCTGGGTACGAGCAGTACTTC
cdr3_aa: CSARAGYEQYF
j_call: TRBJ2-7
clone_size: -
v_call: TRBV20-1
d_call: -

cdr3_nt: TGCGCCAGCAGCTTGGCCACCGACAGGGGGAACGAGCAGTACTTC
cdr3_aa: CASSLATDRGNEQYF
j_call: TRBJ2-7
clone_size: few
v_call: TRBV5-1
d_call: TRBD1

cdr3_nt: TGTGCCATCAGTGCCAGTAACAGTTACCACGAGCAGTACTTC
cdr3_aa: CAISASNSYHEQYF
j_call: TRBJ2-7
clone_size: -
v_call: TRBV10-3
d_call: -

cdr3_nt: TGTGCCAGCAACGCGGGAGGGGTTTACAATGAGCAGTTCTTC
cdr3_aa: CASNAGGVYNEQFF
j_call: TRBJ2-1
clone_size: once
v_call: TRBV28
d_call: TRBD2

cdr3_nt: TGTGCCAGCAGCCAAGTGACGGGCGGTCGGCAGTACTTC
cdr3_aa: CASSQVTGGRQYF
j_call: TRBJ2-7
clone_size: few
v_call: TRBV3-1
d_call: -

cdr3_nt: TGCGCCAGCAGCCAAGGGAAATTCCGGCCCGCTGGTGAGACCCAGTACTTC
cdr3_aa: CASSQGKFRPAGETQYF
j_call: TRBJ2-5
clone_size: -
v_call: TRBV4-3
d_call: -

cdr3_nt: TGTGCCAGCAGTTTGTCTGGCAGGGCTGTCGGGGAGCTGTTTTTT
cdr3_aa: CASSLSGRAVGELFF
j_call: TRBJ2-2
clone_size: -
v_call: TRBV12-3/TRBV12-4
d_call: -

cdr3_nt: TGCAGCGTTGAGTCTCGGGGGATGGGCCAAGAGACCCAGTACTTC
cdr3_aa: CSVESRGMGQETQYF
j_call: TRBJ2-5
clone_size: few
v_call: TRBV29-1
d_call: -

cdr3_nt: TGTGCCAGCAGCGTAGGGGCAGGGAGTACGGCCGGGGAGCTGTTTTTT
cdr3_aa: CASSVGAGSTAGELFF
j_call: TRBJ2-2
clone_size: -
v_call: TRBV9
d_call: -

cdr3_nt: TGTGCCAGCAGCCCCCTAGGGGTCAGTACGAACACCGGGGAGCTGTTTTTT
cdr3_aa: CASSPLGVSTNTGELFF
j_call: TRBJ2-2
clone_size: few
v_call: TRBV27
d_call: -